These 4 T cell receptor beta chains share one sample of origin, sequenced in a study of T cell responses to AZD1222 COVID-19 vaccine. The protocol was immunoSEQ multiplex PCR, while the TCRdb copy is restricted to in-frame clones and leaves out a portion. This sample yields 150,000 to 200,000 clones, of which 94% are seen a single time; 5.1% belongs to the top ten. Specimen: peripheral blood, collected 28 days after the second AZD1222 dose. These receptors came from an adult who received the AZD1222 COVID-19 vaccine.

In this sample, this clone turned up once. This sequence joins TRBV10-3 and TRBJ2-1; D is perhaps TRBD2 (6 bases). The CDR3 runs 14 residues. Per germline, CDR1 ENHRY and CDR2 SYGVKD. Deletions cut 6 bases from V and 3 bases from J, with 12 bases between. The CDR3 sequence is CAISTGLLYNEQFF. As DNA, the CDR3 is TGTGCCATCAGCACGGGACTTCTCTACAATGAGCAGTTCTTC.

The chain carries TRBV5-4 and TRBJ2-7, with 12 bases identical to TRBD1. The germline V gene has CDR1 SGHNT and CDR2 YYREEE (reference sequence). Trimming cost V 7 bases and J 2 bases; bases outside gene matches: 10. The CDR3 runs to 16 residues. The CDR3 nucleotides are TGTGCCAGCGGGGGACAGGGGGCGGAGGGAACCTACGAGCAGTACTTC. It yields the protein CASGGQGAEGTYEQYF. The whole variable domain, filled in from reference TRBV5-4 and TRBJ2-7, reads ETGVTQSPTHLIKTRGQQVTLRCSSQSGHNTVSWYQQALGQGPQFIFQYYREEENGRGNFPPRFSGLQFPNYSSELNVNALELDDSALYLCASGGQGAEGTYEQYFGPGTRLTVT.

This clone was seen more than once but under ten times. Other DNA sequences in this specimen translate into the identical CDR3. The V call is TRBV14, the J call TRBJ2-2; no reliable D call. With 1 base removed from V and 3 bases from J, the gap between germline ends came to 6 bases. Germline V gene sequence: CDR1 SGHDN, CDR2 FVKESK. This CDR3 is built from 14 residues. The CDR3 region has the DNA TGTGCCAGCAGCCAAGGCAGGTACACCGGGGAGCTGTTTTTT. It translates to CASSQGRYTGELFF.

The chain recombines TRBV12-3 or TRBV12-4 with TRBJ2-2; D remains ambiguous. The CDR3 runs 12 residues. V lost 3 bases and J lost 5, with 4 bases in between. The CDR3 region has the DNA TGTGCCAGCAGTTTCGTGACCGGGGAGCTGTTTTTT. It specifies CASSFVTGELFF.